This is a list of T cell receptor beta chains from one sample in a study of blood T cell repertoires in COVID-19. Profiling relied on immunoSEQ multiplex PCR, and the TCRdb table lists in-frame clones only, not all of them. The data contain 14,000 or so clones, 84% of them singletons. Sequenced sample: peripheral blood. Receptors were obtained from a woman aged 50 to 65 with active or convalescent COVID-19. The CDR3 runs from the conserved cysteine through the conserved F or W. A D gene is named only where the DNA matches it firmly. The listing skips clone size in some rows; elsewhere it reads once, few, many or a size class.

TRBJ1-6 TRBD1 TRBV5-1 . CASSPPGGGGSPLHF TGCGCCAGCAGCCCCCCGGGAGGGGGCGGTTCACCCCTCCACTTT
TRBJ2-5 . TRBV12-3/TRBV12-4 few CASSLLVQETQYF TGTGCCAGCAGTCTACTAGTTCAAGAGACCCAGTACTTC
TRBJ2-7 . TRBV28 . CASSPLGYWSSYEQYF TGTGCCAGCAGTCCCTTAGGCTACTGGAGCTCCTACGAGCAGTACTTC
TRBJ1-1 . TRBV7-6 . CASSPRVDTEAFF TGTGCCAGCAGCCCCCGTGTCGACACTGAAGCTTTCTTT
TRBJ1-1 TRBD1 TRBV29-1 . CSARTGSYAEAFF TGCAGCGCCCGGACAGGGAGTTACGCTGAAGCTTTCTTT
TRBJ1-4 . TRBV5-1 . CASSVGQILGEKLFF TGCGCCAGCAGCGTAGGACAGATCCTCGGGGAAAAACTGTTTTTT
TRBJ2-3 . TRBV3-1/TRBV3-2 . CASSQDTGTSDTQYF TGTGCCAGCAGCCAAGATACCGGGACTTCAGATACGCAGTATTTT
TRBJ1-5 . TRBV10-3 . CAINPGPNQPQHF TGTGCCATCAACCCGGGTCCTAATCAGCCCCAGCATTTT
TRBJ2-5 . TRBV11-3 . CASSLGRAYQETQYF TGTGCCAGCAGCTTAGGCAGGGCATACCAAGAGACCCAGTACTTC
TRBJ1-2 . TRBV28 . CASSLGGPYGYTF TGTGCCAGCAGTTTAGGAGGGCCCTATGGCTACACCTTC
TRBJ2-7 TRBD2 TRBV29-1 . CSVLAGEGAYEQYF TGCAGCGTTTTAGCGGGAGAGGGGGCGTACGAGCAGTACTTC
TRBJ2-3 . TRBV11-3 . CASSFSGLEVDTQYF TGTGCCAGCAGTTTTAGCGGATTAGAGGTAGATACGCAGTATTTT
TRBJ2-5 TRBD1 TRBV4-1 . CASSQDDRVGETQYF TGCGCCAGCAGCCAAGACGACAGGGTTGGCGAGACCCAGTACTTC
TRBJ2-2 . TRBV27 . CASSFAGELFF TGTGCCAGCAGCTTCGCCGGGGAGCTGTTTTTT
TRBJ2-3 . TRBV7-2 once CASSLSPRGDTQYF TGTGCCAGCAGCTTATCCCCCAGGGGAGATACGCAGTATTTT
TRBJ2-1 . TRBV7-3 . CASSPLASNEQFF TGTGCCAGCAGCCCATTAGCAAGCAATGAGCAGTTCTTC
TRBJ2-5 . TRBV28 . CASSLRGFETQYF TGTGCCAGCAGCCTACGCGGTTTTGAGACCCAGTACTTC
TRBJ2-7 . TRBV2 . CASSVSGGEIYEQYF TGTGCCAGCAGTGTTAGTGGGGGCGAGATCTACGAGCAGTACTTC
TRBJ2-1 TRBD2 TRBV3-1/TRBV3-2 . CASSQGTSGTKGDEQFF TGTGCCAGCAGCCAGGGGACTAGCGGGACCAAAGGCGATGAGCAGTTCTTC
TRBJ2-1 . TRBV5-1 . CASSLFPGDVSYNEQFF TGCGCCAGCAGCTTATTTCCGGGAGACGTCTCCTACAATGAGCAGTTCTTC
TRBJ1-2 . TRBV28 . CASSLGQGYTF TGTGCCAGCAGTTTAGGACAGGGCTACACCTTC
TRBJ1-2 . TRBV2 . CASSDSVSGGYGYTF TGTGCCAGCAGTGATTCGGTGTCCGGGGGCTATGGCTACACCTTC
TRBJ2-7 TRBD1 TRBV5-6 . CASTIRDRGGKQYF TGTGCCAGCACTATCCGAGACAGGGGTGGGAAGCAGTACTTC
TRBJ2-7 . TRBV4-2 . CASSQEASNYEQYF TGTGCCAGCAGCCAAGAAGCTAGCAACTACGAGCAGTACTTC
TRBJ1-1 TRBD1 TRBV3-1/TRBV3-2 once CASSPTGQGAINTEAFF TGTGCCAGCAGCCCAACGGGACAGGGGGCTATCAACACTGAAGCTTTCTTT
TRBJ1-5 . TRBV7-2 few CASSLNGHRGEPQHF TGTGCCAGCAGCTTAAATGGACACCGCGGGGAGCCCCAGCATTTT
TRBJ2-7 TRBD2 TRBV19 . CASSIRLAGGEQYF TGTGCCAGTAGTATACGGCTAGCGGGAGGGGAGCAGTACTTC
TRBJ1-1 TRBD1 TRBV19 . CASSLQTGGNTEAFF TGTGCCAGTAGTCTACAGACAGGGGGGAACACTGAAGCTTTCTTT
TRBJ2-7 . TRBV15 once CATSRDPGHTPYEQYF TGTGCCACCAGCAGAGACCCGGGACATACACCCTACGAGCAGTACTTC
TRBJ2-7 TRBD1 TRBV14 . CASSQEDRGPYEQYF TGTGCCAGCAGCCAAGAGGACAGGGGGCCCTACGAGCAGTACTTC
TRBJ2-7 TRBD1 TRBV29-1 . CSVLTGAGYEQYF TGCAGCGTTTTGACAGGGGCGGGGTACGAGCAGTACTTC
TRBJ2-7 . TRBV6-1 . CASSEFLQGLIYEQYF TGTGCCAGCAGTGAATTTCTACAGGGCCTTATCTACGAGCAGTACTTC
TRBJ1-5 TRBD1 TRBV15 . CATSTGTGHNQPQHF TGTGCCACCAGCACCGGGACAGGGCACAATCAGCCCCAGCATTTT
TRBJ2-7 TRBD2 TRBV11-2 few CASSTSGSSEQYF TGTGCCAGCAGCACTAGCGGGAGCTCAGAGCAGTACTTC
TRBJ1-3 . TRBV29-1 . CSGTYSGNTIYF TGCAGCGGGACTTACTCTGGAAACACCATATATTTT
TRBJ2-3 TRBD1 TRBV5-4 . CASSTELTGTIGDTQYF TGTGCCAGCAGCACGGAACTGACAGGGACCATAGGAGATACGCAGTATTTT
TRBJ2-7 . TRBV5-8 . CASSLGVFWEQYF TGTGCCAGCAGCCTGGGCGTGTTCTGGGAGCAGTACTTC
TRBJ2-3 . TRBV5-6 few CASSLWRRNTDTQYF TGTGCCAGCAGCTTGTGGCGGAGAAACACAGATACGCAGTATTTT
TRBJ1-2 . TRBV4-1 . CASSQERSDSYWVGGYTF TGCGCCAGCAGCCAAGAGCGTTCGGACAGCTACTGGGTGGGTGGCTACACCTTC
TRBJ1-1 TRBD1 TRBV2 . CATQGGTEAFF TGTGCCACACAGGGGGGGACTGAAGCTTTCTTT
TRBJ2-7 . TRBV7-8 . CASSTQQGYEQYF TGTGCCAGCAGCACCCAACAGGGCTACGAGCAGTACTTC
TRBJ1-4 . TRBV6-5 large CASSHIEGLFF TGTGCCAGCAGTCACATAGAGGGACTGTTTTTT
TRBJ2-7 TRBD1 TRBV28 . CASSLTARWTGGAYEQYF TGTGCCAGCAGTTTAACCGCCAGATGGACAGGGGGGGCCTACGAGCAGTACTTC
TRBJ1-5 . TRBV2 . CASSEVGAPWRPQHF TGTGCCAGCAGTGAAGTGGGGGCGCCGTGGCGGCCCCAGCATTTT
TRBJ2-4 TRBD2 TRBV19 . CASSIRIPSGRGSTAKNIQYF TGTGCCAGTAGTATCCGAATCCCTAGCGGGAGAGGTTCCACGGCCAAAAACATTCAGTACTTC
TRBJ2-3 . TRBV6-2/TRBV6-3 . CASSYLTPQSTQYF TGTGCCAGCAGTTACCTTACACCCCAATCCACGCAGTATTTT
TRBJ2-7 TRBD1 TRBV19 medium-sized CASSVRGQGYEQYF TGTGCCAGTAGTGTGAGGGGACAGGGATACGAGCAGTACTTC
TRBJ2-2 TRBD1 TRBV3-1/TRBV3-2 . CASSLRQGWTGELFF TGTGCCAGCAGCCTAAGACAGGGGTGGACCGGGGAGCTGTTTTTT
TRBJ1-3 . TRBV25-1 few CASSESRTARSSGNTIYF TGTGCCAGCAGTGAATCTAGGACAGCCAGGTCCTCTGGAAACACCATATATTTT
TRBJ2-2 TRBD1 TRBV28 . CASSLTGGYTGELFF TGTGCCAGCAGTTTAACAGGGGGGTACACCGGGGAGCTGTTTTTT
TRBJ1-1 . TRBV9 . CASSVVGQGSEAFF TGTGCCAGCAGCGTAGTGGGACAAGGGTCTGAAGCTTTCTTT
TRBJ2-3 . TRBV9 . CASSVTHRDTSTDTQYF TGTGCCAGCAGCGTCACACACCGGGACACTAGCACAGATACGCAGTATTTT